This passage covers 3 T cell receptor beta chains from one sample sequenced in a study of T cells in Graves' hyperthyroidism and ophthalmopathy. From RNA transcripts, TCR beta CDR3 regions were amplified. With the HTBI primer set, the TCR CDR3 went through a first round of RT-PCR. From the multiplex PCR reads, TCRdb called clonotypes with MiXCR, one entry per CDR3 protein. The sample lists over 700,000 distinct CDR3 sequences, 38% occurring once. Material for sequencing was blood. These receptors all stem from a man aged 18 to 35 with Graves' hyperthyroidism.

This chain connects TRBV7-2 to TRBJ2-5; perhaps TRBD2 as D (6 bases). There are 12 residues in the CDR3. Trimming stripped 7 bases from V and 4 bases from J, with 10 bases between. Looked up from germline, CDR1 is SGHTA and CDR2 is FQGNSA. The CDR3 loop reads CASTIGGETQYF. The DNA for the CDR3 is TGTGCCAGCACTATCGGGGGAGAGACCCAGTACTTC.

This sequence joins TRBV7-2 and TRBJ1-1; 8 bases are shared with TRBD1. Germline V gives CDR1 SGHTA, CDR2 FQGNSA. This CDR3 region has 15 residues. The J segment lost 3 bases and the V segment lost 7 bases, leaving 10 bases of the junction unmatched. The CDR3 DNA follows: TGTGCCAGCATCGAGACAGGGGACATAGACACTGAAGCTTTCTTT. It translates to CASIETGDIDTEAFF.

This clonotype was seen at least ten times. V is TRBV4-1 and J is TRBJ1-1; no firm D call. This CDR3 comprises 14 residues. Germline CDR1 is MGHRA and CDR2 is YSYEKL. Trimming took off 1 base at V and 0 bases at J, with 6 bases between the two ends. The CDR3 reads CASSQVGVNTEAFF. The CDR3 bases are TGCGCCAGCAGCCAAGTTGGGGTGAACACTGAAGCTTTCTTT.